By frequency in the sample, the clone carrying this TCR beta chain is medium-sized. Its antigen remains unidentified. This record belongs to a study of circulating CD8 cells and anti-PD-1 response in melanoma. Four subsets defined by PD-1 and/or TIGIT were sorted from live CD3+CD8+TCRalphabeta+ cells. Study-level findings and limits: PD-1 and DPOS subsets showed similar, higher clonality than DNEG. Clonotype sharing was highest between DPOS and TIGIT subsets.

Using approximately 14 ng of total RNA, TCR libraries were made with the QIAseq Immune Repertoire TCR panel. TCRdb analysed the reads with MiXCR anew, one entry per CDR3 protein. This table has approximately 190 distinct CDR3 sequences, roughly 5% appearing once. This CDR3 contains 18 residues. Germline trimming cut 1 base from V and 6 bases from J; bases unmatched to any gene: 10. The germline gives CDR1 SGHNT, CDR2 YENEEA. The sample consisted of CD8+ T cells from PBMCs, taken at baseline or after one month of anti-PD-1 therapy (not recorded which). This TCR derives from a human donor with melanoma. The genes are TRBV11-3 and TRBJ2-3, with 13 positions matching TRBD2. This chain's CDR3 is CASSLGPRLAGGFDTQYF. DNA for the CDR3: TGTGCCAGCAGCTTAGGTCCCCGACTAGCGGGGGGTTTCGATACGCAGTATTTT.